This T cell receptor beta chain was obtained from a study of identical twins. On this clonotype itself: Its antigen is undetermined.

Every one of the donors was a healthy Caucasian. General study results and limits: Cord blood beta clonotypes that were abundant carried fewer insertions, and memory repertoires showed no such trend. Analyses based on zero insertions could be partly confounded by invariant MAIT and iNKT cells.

This CDR3 is built from 15 residues. V was clipped by 0 bases and J by 9 bases; unmatched bases: 4. The V gene's germline CDR1 is SGHVS and CDR2 FNYEAQ. Template switching supplied a universal primer site; unique molecular identifiers were carried on the cDNA. From the 5' RACE reads, TCRdb called clonotypes with MiXCR, one entry per CDR3 protein. The sample consists of around 200,000 distinct CDR3 sequences, around 9.6% of them appearing once. The chain has TRBV7-6 and TRBJ1-6; TRBD1 matches 8 bases. The TCR comes from a young woman in good health. The sequencing sample was made of memory (CD45RO+) T cells sorted from blood. The CDR3 sequence: CASSLADRVTSPLHF. CDR3 coding DNA: TGTGCCAGCAGCTTAGCGGACAGGGTAACTTCACCCCTCCACTTT.